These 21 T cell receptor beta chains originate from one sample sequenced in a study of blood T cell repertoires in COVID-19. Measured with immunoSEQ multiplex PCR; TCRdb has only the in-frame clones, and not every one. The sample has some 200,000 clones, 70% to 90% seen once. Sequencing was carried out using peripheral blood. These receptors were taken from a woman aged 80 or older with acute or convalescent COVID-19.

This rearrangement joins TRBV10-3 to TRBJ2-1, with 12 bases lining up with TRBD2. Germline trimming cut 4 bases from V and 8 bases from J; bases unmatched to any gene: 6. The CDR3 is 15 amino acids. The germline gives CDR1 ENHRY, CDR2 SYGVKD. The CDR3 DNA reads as TGTGCCATCAGTGCTAGCGGGAGGGCCGGTGATGAGCAGTTCTTC. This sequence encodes CAISASGRAGDEQFF.

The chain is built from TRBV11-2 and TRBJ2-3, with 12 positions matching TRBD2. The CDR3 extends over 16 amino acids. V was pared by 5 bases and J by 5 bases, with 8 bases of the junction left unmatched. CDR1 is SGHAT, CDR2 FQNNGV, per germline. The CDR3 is CASSPRLAGVQDTQYF. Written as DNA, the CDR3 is TGTGCCAGCAGCCCCCGACTAGCGGGGGTCCAAGATACGCAGTATTTT.

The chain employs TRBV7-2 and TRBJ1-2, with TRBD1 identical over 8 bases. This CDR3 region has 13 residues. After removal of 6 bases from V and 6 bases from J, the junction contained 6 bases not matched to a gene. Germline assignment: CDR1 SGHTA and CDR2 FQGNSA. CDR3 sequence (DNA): TGTGCCAGCAGGCCGACAGGGGTCGATGGCTACACCTTC. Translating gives CASRPTGVDGYTF.

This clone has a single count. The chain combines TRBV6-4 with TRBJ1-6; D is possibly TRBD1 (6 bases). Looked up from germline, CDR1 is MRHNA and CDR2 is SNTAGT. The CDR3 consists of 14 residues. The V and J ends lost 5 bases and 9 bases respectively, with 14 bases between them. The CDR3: CASSPQGSGSPLHF. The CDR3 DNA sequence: TGTGCCAGCAGTCCACAGGGATCGGGTTCACCCCTCCACTTT.

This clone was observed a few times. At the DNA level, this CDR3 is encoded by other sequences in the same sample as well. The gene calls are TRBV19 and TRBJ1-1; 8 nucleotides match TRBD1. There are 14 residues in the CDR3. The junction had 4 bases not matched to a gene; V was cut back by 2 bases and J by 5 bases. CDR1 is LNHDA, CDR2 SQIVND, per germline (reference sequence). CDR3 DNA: TGTGCCAGTAGTATATCAGGGGGCAGGACTGAAGCTTTCTTT. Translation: CASSISGGRTEAFF. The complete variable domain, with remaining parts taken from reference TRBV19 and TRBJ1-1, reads DGGITQSPKYLFRKEGQNVTLSCEQNLNHDAMYWYRQDPGQGLRLIYYSQIVNDFQKGDIAEGYSVSREKKESFPLTVTSAQKNPTAFYLCASSISGGRTEAFFGQGTRLTVV.

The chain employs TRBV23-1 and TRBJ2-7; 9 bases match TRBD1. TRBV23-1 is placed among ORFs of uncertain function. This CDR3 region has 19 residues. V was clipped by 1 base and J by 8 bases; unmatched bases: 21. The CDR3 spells CASSQWFLIGETGGFQQYF. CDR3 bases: TGCGCCAGCAGTCAATGGTTTCTTATTGGCGAGACAGGGGGATTCCAGCAGTACTTC.

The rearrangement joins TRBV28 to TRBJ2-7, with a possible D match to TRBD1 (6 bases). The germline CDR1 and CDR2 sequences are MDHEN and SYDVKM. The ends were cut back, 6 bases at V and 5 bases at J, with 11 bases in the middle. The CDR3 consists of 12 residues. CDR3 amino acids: CASSYRVDEQYF. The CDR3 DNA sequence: TGTGCCAGCAGCTACAGGGTCGACGAGCAGTACTTC.

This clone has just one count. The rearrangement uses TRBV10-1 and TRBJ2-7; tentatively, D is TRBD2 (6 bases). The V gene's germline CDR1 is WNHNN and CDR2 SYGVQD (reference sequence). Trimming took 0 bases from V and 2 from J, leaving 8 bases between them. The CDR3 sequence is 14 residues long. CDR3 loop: CASSESGGAYEQYF. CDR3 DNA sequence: TGCGCCAGCAGTGAGTCTGGAGGGGCCTACGAGCAGTACTTC.

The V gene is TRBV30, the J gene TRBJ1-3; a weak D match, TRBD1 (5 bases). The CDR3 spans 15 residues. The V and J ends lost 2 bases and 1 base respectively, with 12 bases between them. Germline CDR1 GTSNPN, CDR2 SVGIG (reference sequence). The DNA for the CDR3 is TGTGCCTGGAGTCCGACCACAGGATCTGGAAACACCATATATTTT. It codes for CAWSPTTGSGNTIYF.

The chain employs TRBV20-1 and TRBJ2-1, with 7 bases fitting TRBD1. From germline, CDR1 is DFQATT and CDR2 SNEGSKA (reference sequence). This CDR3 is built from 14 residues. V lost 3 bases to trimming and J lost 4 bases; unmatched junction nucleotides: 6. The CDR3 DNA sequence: TGCAGTGCTAGTAAGGACAGGAGATACAATGAGCAGTTCTTC. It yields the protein CSASKDRRYNEQFF.

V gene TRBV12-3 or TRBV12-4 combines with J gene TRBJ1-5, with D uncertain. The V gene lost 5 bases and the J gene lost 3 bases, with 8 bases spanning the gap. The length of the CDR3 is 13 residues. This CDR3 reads CASSRDDNQPQHF. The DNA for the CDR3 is TGTGCCAGCAGTCGGGATGACAATCAGCCCCAGCATTTT.

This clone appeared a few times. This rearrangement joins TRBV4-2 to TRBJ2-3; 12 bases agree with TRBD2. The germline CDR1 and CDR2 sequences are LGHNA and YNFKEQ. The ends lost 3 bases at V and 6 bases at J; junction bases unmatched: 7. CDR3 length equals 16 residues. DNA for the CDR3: TGTGCCAGCAGCCAGAGACTAGCGGGAGAACGGGATACGCAGTATTTT. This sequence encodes CASSQRLAGERDTQYF.

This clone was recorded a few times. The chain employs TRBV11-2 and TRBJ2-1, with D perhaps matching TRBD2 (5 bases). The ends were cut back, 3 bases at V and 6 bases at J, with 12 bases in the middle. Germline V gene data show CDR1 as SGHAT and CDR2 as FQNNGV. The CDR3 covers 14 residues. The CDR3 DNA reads TGTGCCAGCAGCTTTGGAGGTATGGGCAATGAGCAGTTCTTC. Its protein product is CASSFGGMGNEQFF.

The CDR3 DNA is TGTGCCAGTAGGACAGGGGGCCGTGAAAAACTGTTTTTT. Protein sequence: CASRTGGREKLFF. The chain recombines TRBV28 with TRBJ1-4; 11 bases match TRBD1. The germline CDR1 and CDR2 sequences are MDHEN and SYDVKM. This CDR3 is built from 13 residues. V lost 9 bases, J lost 7 bases, and 4 bases stayed unmatched.

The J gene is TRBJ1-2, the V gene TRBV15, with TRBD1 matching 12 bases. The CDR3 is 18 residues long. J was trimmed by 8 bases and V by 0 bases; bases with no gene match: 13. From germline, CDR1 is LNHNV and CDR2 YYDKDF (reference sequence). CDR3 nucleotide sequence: TGTGCCACCAGCAGAGATTGGGCCGACGTGGGGACAGGGGGCGGCTACACCTTC. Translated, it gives CATSRDWADVGTGGGYTF. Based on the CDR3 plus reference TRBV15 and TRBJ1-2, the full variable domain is DAMVIQNPRYQVTQFGKPVTLSCSQTLNHNVMYWYQQKSSQAPKLLFHYYDKDFNNEADTPDNFQSRRPNTSFCFLDIRSPGLGDTAMYLCATSRDWADVGTGGGYTFGSGTRLTVV.

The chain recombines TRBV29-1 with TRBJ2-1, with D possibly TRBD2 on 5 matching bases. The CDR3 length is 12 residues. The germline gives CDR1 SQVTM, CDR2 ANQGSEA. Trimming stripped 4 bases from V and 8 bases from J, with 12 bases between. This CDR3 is CSVGWTSYEQFF. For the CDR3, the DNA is TGCAGCGTTGGGTGGACTTCCTATGAGCAGTTCTTC.

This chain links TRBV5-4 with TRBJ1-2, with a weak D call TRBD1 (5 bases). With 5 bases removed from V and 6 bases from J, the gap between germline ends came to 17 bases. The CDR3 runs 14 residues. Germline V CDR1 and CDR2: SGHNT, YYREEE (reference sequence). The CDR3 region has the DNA TGTGCCAGCAGTTTCCAGGGCAGGGAGGATGGCTACACCTTC. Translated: CASSFQGREDGYTF.

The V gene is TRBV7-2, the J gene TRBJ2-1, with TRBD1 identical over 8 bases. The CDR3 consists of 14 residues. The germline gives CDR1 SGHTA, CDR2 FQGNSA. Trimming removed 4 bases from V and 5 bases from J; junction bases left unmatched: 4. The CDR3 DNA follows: TGTGCCAGCAGCTCGGACAGGGCCCACAATGAGCAGTTCTTC. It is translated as CASSSDRAHNEQFF.

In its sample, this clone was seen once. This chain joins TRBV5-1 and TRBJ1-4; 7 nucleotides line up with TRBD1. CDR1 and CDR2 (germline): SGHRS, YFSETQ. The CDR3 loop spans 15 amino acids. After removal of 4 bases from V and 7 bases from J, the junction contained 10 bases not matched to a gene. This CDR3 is CASSRGQSGLEKLFF. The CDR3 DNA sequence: TGCGCCAGCAGCCGGGGACAGTCCGGACTTGAAAAACTGTTTTTT.

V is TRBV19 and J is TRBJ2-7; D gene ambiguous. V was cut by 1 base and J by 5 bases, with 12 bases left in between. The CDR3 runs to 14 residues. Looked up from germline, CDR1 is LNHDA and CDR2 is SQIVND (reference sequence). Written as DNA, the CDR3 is TGTGCCAGTAGTATAGTCTCCCTGCCTAACGAGCAGTACTTC. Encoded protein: CASSIVSLPNEQYF.

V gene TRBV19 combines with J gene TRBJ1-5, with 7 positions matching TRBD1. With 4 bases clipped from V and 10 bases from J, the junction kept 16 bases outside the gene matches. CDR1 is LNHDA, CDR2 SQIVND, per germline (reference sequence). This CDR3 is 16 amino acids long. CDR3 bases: TGTGCCAGTAGTAGAGAACGACCTCAAACAGGGGAACCCCAGCATTTT. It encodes CASSRERPQTGEPQHF.